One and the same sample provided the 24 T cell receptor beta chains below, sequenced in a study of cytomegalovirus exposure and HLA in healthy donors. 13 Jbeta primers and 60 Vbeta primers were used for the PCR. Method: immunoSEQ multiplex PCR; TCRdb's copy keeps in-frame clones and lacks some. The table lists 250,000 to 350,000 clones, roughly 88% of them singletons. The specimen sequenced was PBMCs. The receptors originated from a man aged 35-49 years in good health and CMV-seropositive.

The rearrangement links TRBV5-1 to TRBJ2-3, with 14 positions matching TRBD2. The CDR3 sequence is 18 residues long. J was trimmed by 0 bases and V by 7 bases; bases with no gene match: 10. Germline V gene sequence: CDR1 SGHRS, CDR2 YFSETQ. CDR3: CASRQGTSGSGSTDTQYF. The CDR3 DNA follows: TGCGCCAGCCGACAAGGGACTAGCGGGAGCGGTAGCACAGATACGCAGTATTTT.

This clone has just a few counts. CDR3 sequence: CASMGGKTNTGELFF. The CDR3 nucleotides are TGTGCCAGCATGGGAGGGAAAACGAACACCGGGGAGCTGTTTTTT. The chain couples TRBV6-1 to TRBJ2-2; TRBD2 matches 7 bases. The J segment lost 0 bases and the V segment lost 7 bases, leaving 5 bases of the junction unmatched. CDR3 length equals 15 residues. Germline V gene lookup returns CDR1 MNHNS and CDR2 SASEGT.

The CDR3 region is CSVEDLATGSTEAFF. The CDR3 DNA follows: TGCAGCGTTGAAGATCTGGCCACAGGGAGCACTGAAGCTTTCTTT. The V call is TRBV29-1, the J call TRBJ1-1; weak D call: TRBD1 (6 bases). V lost 0 bases and J lost 4, with 15 bases in between. CDR1 SQVTM and CDR2 ANQGSEA come from the germline V gene. The CDR3 spans 15 residues. The whole variable domain, filled in from reference TRBV29-1 and TRBJ1-1, reads SAVISQKPSRDICQRGTSLTIQCQVDSQVTMMFWYRQQPGQSLTLIATANQGSEATYESGFVIDKFPISRPNLTFSTLTVSNMSPEDSSIYLCSVEDLATGSTEAFFGQGTRLTVV.

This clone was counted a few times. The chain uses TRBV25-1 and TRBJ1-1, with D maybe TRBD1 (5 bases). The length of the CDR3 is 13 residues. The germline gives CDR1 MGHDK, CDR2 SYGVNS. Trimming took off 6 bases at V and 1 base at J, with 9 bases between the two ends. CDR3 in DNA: TGTGCCAGCAGAGTACAGGAGAACACTGAAGCTTTCTTT. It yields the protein CASRVQENTEAFF.

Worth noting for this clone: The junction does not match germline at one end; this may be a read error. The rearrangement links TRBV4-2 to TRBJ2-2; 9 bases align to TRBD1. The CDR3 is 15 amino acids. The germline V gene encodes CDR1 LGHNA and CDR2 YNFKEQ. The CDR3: CASSQGQGNGGELSF. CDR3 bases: TGTGCCAGCAGCCAGGGACAGGGTAACGGCGGGGAGCTGTCTTTT.

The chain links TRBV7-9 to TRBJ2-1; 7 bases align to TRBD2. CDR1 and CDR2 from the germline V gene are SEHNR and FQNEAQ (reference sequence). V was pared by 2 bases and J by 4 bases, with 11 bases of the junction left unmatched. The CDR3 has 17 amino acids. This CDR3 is CASSLQSGEGPYNEQFF. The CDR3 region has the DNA TGTGCCAGCAGCTTACAAAGTGGGGAGGGCCCGTACAATGAGCAGTTCTTC.

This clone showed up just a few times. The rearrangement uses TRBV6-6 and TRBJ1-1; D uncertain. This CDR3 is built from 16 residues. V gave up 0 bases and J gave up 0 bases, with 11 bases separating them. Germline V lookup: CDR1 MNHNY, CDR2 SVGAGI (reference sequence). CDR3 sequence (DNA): TGTGCCAGCAGTTACTCGGCGGGCGGCATGAACACTGAAGCTTTCTTT. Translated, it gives CASSYSAGGMNTEAFF.

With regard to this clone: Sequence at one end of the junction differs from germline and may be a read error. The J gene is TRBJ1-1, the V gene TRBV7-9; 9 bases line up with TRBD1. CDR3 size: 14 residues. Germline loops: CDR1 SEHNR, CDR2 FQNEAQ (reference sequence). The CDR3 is CSSSSRDRATEAFF. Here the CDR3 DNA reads TGTTCCAGCAGCTCTCGGGACAGGGCGACTGAAGCTTTCTTT.

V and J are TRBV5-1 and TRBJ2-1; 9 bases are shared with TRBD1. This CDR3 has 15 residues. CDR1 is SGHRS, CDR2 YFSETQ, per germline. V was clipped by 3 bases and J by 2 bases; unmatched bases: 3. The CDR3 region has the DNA TGCGCCAGCAGCTGGGGGACAGGGACCTACAATGAGCAGTTCTTC. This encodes CASSWGTGTYNEQFF.

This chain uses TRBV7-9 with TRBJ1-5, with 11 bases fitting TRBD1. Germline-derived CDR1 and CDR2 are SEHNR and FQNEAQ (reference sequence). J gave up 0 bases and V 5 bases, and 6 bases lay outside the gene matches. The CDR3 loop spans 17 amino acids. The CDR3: CASSPVGQGVSNQPQHF. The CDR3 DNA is TGTGCCAGCAGCCCCGTGGGACAGGGGGTTAGCAATCAGCCCCAGCATTTT.

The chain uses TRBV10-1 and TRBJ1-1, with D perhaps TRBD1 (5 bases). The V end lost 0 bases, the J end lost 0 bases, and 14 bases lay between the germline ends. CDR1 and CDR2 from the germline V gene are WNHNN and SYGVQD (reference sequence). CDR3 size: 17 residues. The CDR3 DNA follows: TGCGCCAGCAGTGAGTCGGTGTGGGGCGGCATGAACACTGAAGCTTTCTTT. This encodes CASSESVWGGMNTEAFF.

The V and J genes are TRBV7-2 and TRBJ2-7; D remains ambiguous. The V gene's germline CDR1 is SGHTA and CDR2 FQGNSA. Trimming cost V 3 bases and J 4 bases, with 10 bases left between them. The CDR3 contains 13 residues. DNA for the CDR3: TGTGCCAGCAGCTTTTCCAACAAGTACGAGCAGTACTTC. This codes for CASSFSNKYEQYF.

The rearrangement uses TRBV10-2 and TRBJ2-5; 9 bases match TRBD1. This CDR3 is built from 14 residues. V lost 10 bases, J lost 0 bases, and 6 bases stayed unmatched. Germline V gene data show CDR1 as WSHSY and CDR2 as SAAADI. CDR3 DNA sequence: TGCGCCATCTCTCGGGACAGGGACCAAGAGACCCAGTACTTC. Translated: CAISRDRDQETQYF.

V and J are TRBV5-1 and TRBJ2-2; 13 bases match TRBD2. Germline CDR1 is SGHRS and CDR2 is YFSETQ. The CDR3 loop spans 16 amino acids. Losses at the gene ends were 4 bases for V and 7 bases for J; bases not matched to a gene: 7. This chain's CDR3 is CASSTSGRARGGELFF. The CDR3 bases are TGCGCCAGCAGCACTAGCGGGAGGGCCCGAGGCGGGGAGCTGTTTTTT.

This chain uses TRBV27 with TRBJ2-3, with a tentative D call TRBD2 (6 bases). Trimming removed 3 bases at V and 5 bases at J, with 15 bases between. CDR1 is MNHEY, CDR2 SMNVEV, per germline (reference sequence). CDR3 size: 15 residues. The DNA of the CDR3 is TGTGCCAGCAGTTTGCGGGTGGGAGGAAGAGATACGCAGTATTTT. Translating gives CASSLRVGGRDTQYF.

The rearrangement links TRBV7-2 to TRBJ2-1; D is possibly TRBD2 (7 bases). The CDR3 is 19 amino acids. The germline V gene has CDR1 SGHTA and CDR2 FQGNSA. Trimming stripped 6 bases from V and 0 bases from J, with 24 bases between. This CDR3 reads CASSGQGLADTLSYNEQFF. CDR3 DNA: TGTGCCAGCAGTGGGCAGGGGCTAGCGGATACACTCTCCTACAATGAGCAGTTCTTC.

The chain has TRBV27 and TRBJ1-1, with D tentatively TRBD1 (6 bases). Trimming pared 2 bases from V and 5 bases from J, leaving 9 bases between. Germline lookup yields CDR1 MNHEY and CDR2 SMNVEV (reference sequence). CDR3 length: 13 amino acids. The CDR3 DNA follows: TGTGCCAGCAGTTTAGGGGGGGCAACTGAAGCTTTCTTT. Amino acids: CASSLGGATEAFF.

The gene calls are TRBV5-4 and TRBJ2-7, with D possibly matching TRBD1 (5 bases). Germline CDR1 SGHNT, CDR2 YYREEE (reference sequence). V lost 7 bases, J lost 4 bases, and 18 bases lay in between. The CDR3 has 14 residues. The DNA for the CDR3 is TGTGCCAGCGGCAGGGCGGCGTCCACTTACGAGCAGTACTTC. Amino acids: CASGRAASTYEQYF.

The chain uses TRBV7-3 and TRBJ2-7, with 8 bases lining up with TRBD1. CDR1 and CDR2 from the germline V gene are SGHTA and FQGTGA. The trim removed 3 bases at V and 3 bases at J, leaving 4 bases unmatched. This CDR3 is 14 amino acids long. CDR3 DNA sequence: TGTGCCAGCAGCTTGAGAGGACAGGGCTACGAGCAGTACTTC. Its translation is CASSLRGQGYEQYF.

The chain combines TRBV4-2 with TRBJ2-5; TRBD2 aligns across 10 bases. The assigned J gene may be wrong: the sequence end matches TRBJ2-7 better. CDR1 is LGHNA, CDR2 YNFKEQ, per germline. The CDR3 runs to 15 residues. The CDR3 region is CASSQASGSSYEQYF. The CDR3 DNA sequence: TGTGCCAGCAGCCAGGCTAGCGGGAGCTCCTACGAGCAGTACTTC.

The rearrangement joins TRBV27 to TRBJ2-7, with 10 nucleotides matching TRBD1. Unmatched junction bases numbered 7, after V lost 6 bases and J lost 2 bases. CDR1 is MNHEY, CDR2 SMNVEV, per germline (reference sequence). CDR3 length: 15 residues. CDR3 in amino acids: CASSPRQGATYEQYF. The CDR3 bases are TGTGCCAGCAGCCCGAGACAGGGGGCAACCTACGAGCAGTACTTC.

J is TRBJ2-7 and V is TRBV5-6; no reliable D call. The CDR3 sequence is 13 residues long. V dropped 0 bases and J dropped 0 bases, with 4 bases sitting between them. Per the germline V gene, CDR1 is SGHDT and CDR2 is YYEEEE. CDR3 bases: TGTGCCAGCAGCTTGGTCAGCTCCTACGAGCAGTACTTC. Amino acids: CASSLVSSYEQYF.

CDR3: CASSPRGGGRAYEQYF. The CDR3 DNA follows: TGTGCCAGCAGCCCCCGGGGCGGGGGAAGAGCCTACGAGCAGTACTTC. The chain links TRBV14 to TRBJ2-7; 7 bases map to TRBD2. Unmatched junction bases numbered 11, after V lost 4 bases and J lost 2 bases. Germline CDR1 and CDR2: SGHDN and FVKESK. The CDR3 has 16 residues. The full variable domain, in which reference TRBV14 and TRBJ2-7 provide the parts outside the CDR3, is EAGVTQFPSHSVIEKGQTVTLRCDPISGHDNLYWYRRVMGKEIKFLLHFVKESKQDESGMPNNRFLAERTGGTYSTLKVQPAELEDSGVYFCASSPRGGGRAYEQYFGPGTRLTVT.

The CDR3 DNA sequence: TGTGCCAGCAGTTTAACTAGCGGGAGCTATGAGCAGTTCTTC. It is translated as CASSLTSGSYEQFF. This chain connects TRBV27 to TRBJ2-1; 11 nucleotides match TRBD2. The germline V gene encodes CDR1 MNHEY and CDR2 SMNVEV (reference sequence). Trimming at V came to 2 bases and at J to 8 bases, leaving 2 bases not matched to a gene. The CDR3 has 14 residues.